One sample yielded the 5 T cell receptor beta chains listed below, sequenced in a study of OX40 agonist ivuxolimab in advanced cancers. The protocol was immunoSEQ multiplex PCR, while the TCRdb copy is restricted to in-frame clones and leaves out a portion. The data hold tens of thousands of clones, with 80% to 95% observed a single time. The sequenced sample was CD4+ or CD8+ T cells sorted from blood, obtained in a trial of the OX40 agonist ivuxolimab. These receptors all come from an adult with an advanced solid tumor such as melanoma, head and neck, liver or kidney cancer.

This CDR3 reads CASSVQGAFYEQYF. DNA for the CDR3: TGTGCCAGCAGCGTACAGGGGGCGTTCTACGAGCAGTACTTC. The genes are TRBV9 and TRBJ2-7, with 8 bases lining up with TRBD1. The germline CDR1 and CDR2 sequences are SGDLS and YYNGEE. Unmatched junction bases numbered 3, after V lost 1 base and J lost 3 bases. The CDR3 is 14 amino acids. The complete variable domain, with remaining parts taken from reference TRBV9 and TRBJ2-7, reads DSGVTQTPKHLITATGQRVTLRCSPRSGDLSVYWYQQSLDQGLQFLIQYYNGEERAKGNILERFSAQQFPDLHSELNLSSLELGDSALYFCASSVQGAFYEQYFGPGTRLTVT.

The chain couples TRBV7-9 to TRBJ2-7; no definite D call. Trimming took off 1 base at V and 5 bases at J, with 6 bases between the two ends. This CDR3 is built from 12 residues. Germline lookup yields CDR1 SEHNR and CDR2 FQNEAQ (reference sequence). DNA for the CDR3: TGTGCCAGCAGCTTAGGCATCCACGAGCAGTACTTC. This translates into CASSLGIHEQYF.

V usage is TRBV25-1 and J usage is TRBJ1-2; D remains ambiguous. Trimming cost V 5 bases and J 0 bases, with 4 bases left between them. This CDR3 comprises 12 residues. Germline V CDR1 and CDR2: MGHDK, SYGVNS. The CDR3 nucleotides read TGTGCCAGCAGTCCAGCTAACTATGGCTACACCTTC. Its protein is CASSPANYGYTF.

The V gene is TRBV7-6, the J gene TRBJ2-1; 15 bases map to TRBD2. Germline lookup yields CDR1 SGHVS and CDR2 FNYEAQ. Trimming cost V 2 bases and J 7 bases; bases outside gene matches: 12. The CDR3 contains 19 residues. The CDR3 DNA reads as TGTGCCAGCAGCTTAAAACTCGGACTAGCGGGGGGGACGGGGAATGAGCAGTTCTTC. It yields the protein CASSLKLGLAGGTGNEQFF.

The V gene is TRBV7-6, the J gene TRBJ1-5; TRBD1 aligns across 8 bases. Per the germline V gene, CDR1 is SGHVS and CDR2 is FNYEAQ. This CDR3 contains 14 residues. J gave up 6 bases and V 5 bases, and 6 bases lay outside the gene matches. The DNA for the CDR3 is TGTGCCAGCAGCGCGGACAGGGTGGCTCAGCCCCAGCATTTT. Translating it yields CASSADRVAQPQHF.